These 10 T cell receptor beta chains were all obtained from the same sample, sequenced in a study of control samples from healthy donors and cancer patients. TCRdb keeps only in-frame clones here, not all; method: immunoSEQ multiplex PCR. The sample holds 88,000 or so clones, around 94% seen once. The sequencing input was blood. The receptors were gathered from a woman aged 18-29 years in good health.

This clone was found a few times. The rearrangement links TRBV25-1 to TRBJ1-2, with 9 nucleotides matching TRBD1. The germline V gene encodes CDR1 MGHDK and CDR2 SYGVNS. Trimming cost V 7 bases and J 2 bases; bases outside gene matches: 5. CDR3 length: 14 residues. The CDR3 reads CASTGTGPNYGYTF. In DNA form, the CDR3 reads TGTGCCAGCACTGGGACAGGGCCAAACTATGGCTACACCTTC.

The chain recombines TRBV5-6 with TRBJ2-7; 15 positions match TRBD2. The ends lost 4 bases at V and 3 bases at J; junction bases unmatched: 8. There are 17 residues in the CDR3. The V gene's germline CDR1 is SGHDT and CDR2 YYEEEE. The CDR3 DNA is TGTGCCAGCAGCGCGGGGACTAGCGGGAGGATTCGCTACGAGCAGTACTTC. Amino acids: CASSAGTSGRIRYEQYF.

In this sample, this clone turned up once. This chain connects TRBV5-5 to TRBJ1-6, with D tentatively TRBD1 (6 bases). V shed 0 bases and J shed 8 bases, with 15 bases lying between them. The CDR3 consists of 16 residues. Germline-derived CDR1 and CDR2 are SGHKS and YYEKEE (reference sequence). The CDR3 loop is CASSLGGRGAYSPLHF. The CDR3 nucleotides read TGTGCCAGCAGCTTGGGGGGGCGTGGGGCATATTCACCCCTCCACTTT.

The J gene is TRBJ1-1, the V gene TRBV6-2 or TRBV6-3; no firm D call. Trimming pared 4 bases from V and 5 bases from J, leaving 11 bases between. The CDR3 covers 13 residues. Germline values: CDR1 MNHEY, CDR2 SVGEGT. CDR3 sequence (DNA): TGTGCCAGCAGTTCTACGGGGTGGACTGAAGCTTTCTTT. Amino acids: CASSSTGWTEAFF.

The chain links TRBV6-4 to TRBJ1-2; 8 bases align to TRBD1. The CDR3 is 14 residues long. V lost 9 bases, J lost 5 bases, and 11 bases stayed unmatched. Germline V lookup: CDR1 MRHNA, CDR2 SNTAGT. The CDR3 DNA reads TGTGCCAGAGCACAGGACAGGGCCAAATATGGCTACACCTTC. Its protein is CARAQDRAKYGYTF.

This clone turned up a few times. The J gene is TRBJ2-7, the V gene TRBV10-1; weak D call: TRBD2 (5 bases). This CDR3 spans 15 amino acids. The V gene lost 2 bases and the J gene lost 0 bases, with 11 bases spanning the gap. Germline CDR1 reads WNHNN; CDR2 reads SYGVQD (reference sequence). The chain's CDR3 is CASSEGSGSSYEQYF. The CDR3 DNA is TGCGCCAGCAGTGAGGGTTCGGGGAGCTCCTACGAGCAGTACTTC.

This chain joins TRBV5-1 and TRBJ2-7; 8 positions match TRBD1. The V gene's germline CDR1 is SGHRS and CDR2 YFSETQ. This CDR3 comprises 14 residues. The V and J ends lost 4 bases and 7 bases, in that order; junction bases with no gene match: 10. CDR3 sequence (DNA): TGCGCCAGCAGCCAGGCCCAGGGGGCAGGGGAGCAGTACTTC. This gives the protein CASSQAQGAGEQYF.

The V call is TRBV7-2, the J call TRBJ1-2, with D perhaps TRBD1 (6 bases). CDR1 is SGHTA and CDR2 is FQGNSA in the germline V gene. Between the trimmed V and J ends, which lost 3 bases and 4 bases, there was a span of 18 bases. This CDR3 is built from 16 residues. CDR3 loop: CASSFSPIGGSYGYTF. CDR3 sequence (DNA): TGTGCCAGCAGCTTTTCCCCAATTGGGGGCTCCTATGGCTACACCTTC.

The rearrangement links TRBV5-1 to TRBJ2-6, with D perhaps TRBD2 (5 bases). Germline V gives CDR1 SGHRS, CDR2 YFSETQ. The CDR3 has 16 amino acids. Trimming removed 6 bases at V and 2 bases at J, with 15 bases between. The CDR3 sequence: CASTPSSGAGANVLTF. The CDR3 DNA reads TGCGCCAGCACCCCCTCGTCCGGGGCTGGGGCCAACGTCCTGACTTTC.

The rearrangement joins TRBV5-1 to TRBJ2-1, with D unclear. Trimming took 0 bases from V and 0 from J, leaving 10 bases between them. CDR1 is SGHRS and CDR2 is YFSETQ in the germline V gene. The CDR3 sequence is 16 residues long. The DNA of the CDR3 is TGCGCCAGCAGCTTGGATCTGGGTACCTCCTACAATGAGCAGTTCTTC. This translates into CASSLDLGTSYNEQFF. Full variable domain (outside the CDR3, taken from reference TRBV5-1 and TRBJ2-1): KAGVTQTPRYLIKTRGQQVTLSCSPISGHRSVSWYQQTPGQGLQFLFEYFSETQRNKGNFPGRFSGRQFSNSRSEMNVSTLELGDSALYLCASSLDLGTSYNEQFFGPGTRLTVL.